The next 14 T cell receptor beta chains were all read from a single sample in a study of cytotoxic CD8 clonotypes in ibrutinib-treated CLL. This table comes from immunoSEQ multiplex PCR, and its TCRdb copy is limited to in-frame clones, with some not included. This table holds about 24,000 clones, roughly 71% found once. Here the sequenced sample was PBMCs, taken after 12 months of ibrutinib treatment. The origin of the receptors is a human donor with chronic lymphocytic leukemia.

This chain connects TRBV18 to TRBJ2-7, with 8 bases aligning to TRBD1. V dropped 5 bases and J dropped 9; count of bases not matched to a gene: 6. The CDR3 is made up of 12 amino acids. The germline V gene has CDR1 KGHSH and CDR2 LQKENI. The CDR3 here is CASSADRGGQYF. The CDR3 DNA reads as TGTGCCAGCTCAGCAGACAGGGGTGGGCAGTACTTC. Complete variable domain (other parts from reference TRBV18 and TRBJ2-7): NAGVMQNPRHLVRRRGQEARLRCSPMKGHSHVYWYRQLPEEGLKFMVYLQKENIIDESGMPKERFSAEFPKEGPSILRIQQVVRGDSAAYFCASSADRGGQYFGPGTRLTVT.

Only one count was recorded for this clone. The gene calls are TRBV28 and TRBJ2-7, with D perhaps matching TRBD2 (5 bases). V was trimmed by 7 bases and J by 3 bases, leaving 19 bases between them. The CDR3 totals 15 residues. From germline, CDR1 is MDHEN and CDR2 SYDVKM. The CDR3: CASISPRGSDYEQYF. CDR3 DNA sequence: TGTGCCAGCATTTCACCACGGGGATCGGACTACGAGCAGTACTTC.

This chain links TRBV19 with TRBJ1-5, with TRBD1 matching 7 bases. V shed 9 bases and J 1 base; nucleotides not matched to a gene: 9. Germline V gene sequence: CDR1 LNHDA, CDR2 SQIVND (reference sequence). The CDR3 extends over 15 amino acids. The CDR3 nucleotides read TGTGCCAGCAAGGAAGACAGGGCGAGCAATCAGCCCCAGCATTTT. It codes for CASKEDRASNQPQHF.

This chain links TRBV19 with TRBJ2-1; TRBD2 aligns across 7 bases. After removal of 7 bases from V and 2 bases from J, the junction contained 5 bases not matched to a gene. CDR1 and CDR2 (germline): LNHDA, SQIVND (reference sequence). The CDR3 is 14 residues long. CDR3 sequence (DNA): TGTGCCAGTAAGCCAGCGGGGACCTACAATGAGCAGTTCTTC. Translated: CASKPAGTYNEQFF.

The V and J genes are TRBV11-2 and TRBJ2-3, with 15 bases lining up with TRBD2. The junction had 7 bases not matched to a gene; V was cut back by 4 bases and J by 5 bases. The CDR3 totals 17 residues. Germline V gene lookup returns CDR1 SGHAT and CDR2 FQNNGV. The CDR3 here is CASSSRTSGGGRDTQYF. CDR3 bases: TGTGCCAGCAGCTCTCGGACTAGCGGGGGGGGTCGAGATACGCAGTATTTT.

The V gene is TRBV27, the J gene TRBJ2-1, with 8 bases that match TRBD2. The length of the CDR3 is 15 residues. Trimming took 6 bases from V and 4 from J; bases not matched to a gene: 8. CDR1 is MNHEY and CDR2 is SMNVEV in the germline V gene (reference sequence). CDR3 protein: CASSLSGGHYNEQFF. The CDR3 nucleotides are TGTGCCAGCAGCCTGAGCGGGGGCCATTACAATGAGCAGTTCTTC.

The chain employs TRBV6-6 and TRBJ1-5; 9 nucleotides match TRBD1. The CDR3 is made up of 15 amino acids. Trimming removed 5 bases from V and 4 bases from J; junction bases left unmatched: 6. Germline V CDR1 and CDR2: MNHNY, SVGAGI (reference sequence). For the CDR3, the DNA is TGTGCCAGCAGTACCTCGACAGGGGGTAATCAGCCCCAGCATTTT. This translates into CASSTSTGGNQPQHF.

The chain has TRBV28 and TRBJ1-5; D may be TRBD1 (5 bases). In germline, CDR1 is MDHEN, CDR2 SYDVKM. V lost 4 bases and J lost 2, with 15 bases in between. This CDR3 is built from 16 residues. CDR3 DNA sequence: TGTGCCAGCAGTTGGGGGGGATGGTATGGCAATCAGCCCCAGCATTTT. It yields the protein CASSWGGWYGNQPQHF. The variable domain in full, completed from reference TRBV28 and TRBJ1-5, reads DVKVTQSSRYLVKRTGEKVFLECVQDMDHENMFWYRQDPGLGLRLIYFSYDVKMKEKGDIPEGYSVSREKKERFSLILESASTNQTSMYLCASSWGGWYGNQPQHFGDGTRLSIL.

The chain carries TRBV28 and TRBJ1-4, with D perhaps TRBD1 (5 bases). In germline, CDR1 is MDHEN, CDR2 SYDVKM. The CDR3 has 16 residues. The V and J ends lost 4 bases and 8 bases respectively, with 20 bases between them. The CDR3 loop reads CASSSPTTASKEKLFF. As DNA, the CDR3 is TGTGCCAGCAGTTCCCCAACGACAGCCTCGAAAGAAAAACTGTTTTTT. Supplemented by reference TRBV28 and TRBJ1-4, the full variable domain reads DVKVTQSSRYLVKRTGEKVFLECVQDMDHENMFWYRQDPGLGLRLIYFSYDVKMKEKGDIPEGYSVSREKKERFSLILESASTNQTSMYLCASSSPTTASKEKLFFGSGTQLSVL.

This clone came up a few times. The rearrangement links TRBV11-2 to TRBJ2-7; D is perhaps TRBD1 or TRBD2 (6 bases each). The CDR3 totals 14 residues. Deletions cut 5 bases from V and 4 bases from J, with 15 bases between. Germline-derived CDR1 and CDR2 are SGHAT and FQNNGV. CDR3 amino acids: CASSPGRGLYEQYF. The CDR3 DNA follows: TGTGCCAGCAGCCCCGGCCGGGGGCTTTACGAGCAGTACTTC.

V gene TRBV2 combines with J gene TRBJ1-1, with 7 bases aligning to TRBD1. The germline gives CDR1 SNHLY, CDR2 FYNNEI. The CDR3 totals 15 residues. Unmatched junction bases numbered 9, after V lost 8 bases and J lost 0 bases. CDR3 in DNA: TGTGCCAGCGTCGCAGGGGGAACCATGAACACTGAAGCTTTCTTT. This translates into CASVAGGTMNTEAFF. Drawing the rest from reference TRBV2 and TRBJ1-1, the complete variable domain is EPEVTQTPSHQVTQMGQEVILRCVPISNHLYFYWYRQILGQKVEFLVSFYNNEISEKSEIFDDQFSVERPDGSNFTLKIRSTKLEDSAMYFCASVAGGTMNTEAFFGQGTRLTVV.

This clone came up a few times. V and J are TRBV2 and TRBJ1-5; tentative D call: TRBD1 (5 bases). Germline V lookup: CDR1 SNHLY, CDR2 FYNNEI. The V end lost 4 bases, the J end lost 7 bases, and 11 bases lay between the germline ends. CDR3 length equals 13 residues. The CDR3 spells CASSVGVRQPQHF. The CDR3, as DNA: TGTGCCAGCAGTGTGGGGGTAAGGCAGCCCCAGCATTTT.

The chain recombines TRBV11-3 with TRBJ2-3; D is undetermined. In germline, CDR1 is SGHNT, CDR2 YENEEA. The CDR3 extends over 15 amino acids. Between the trimmed V and J ends, which lost 5 bases and 0 bases, there was a span of 12 bases. The CDR3 DNA sequence: TGTGCCAGCAGCCCCCCGGGCTCGAGCACAGATACGCAGTATTTT. Translation gives CASSPPGSSTDTQYF.

CDR3 protein: CASSWRGSSYNSPLHF. The CDR3 DNA sequence: TGTGCCAGCAGTTGGAGAGGGAGCTCCTATAATTCACCCCTCCACTTT. V is TRBV28 and J is TRBJ1-6; no firm D call. The CDR3 extends over 16 amino acids. Germline CDR1 and CDR2: MDHEN and SYDVKM. V was clipped by 4 bases and J by 0 bases, with 10 bases between them.